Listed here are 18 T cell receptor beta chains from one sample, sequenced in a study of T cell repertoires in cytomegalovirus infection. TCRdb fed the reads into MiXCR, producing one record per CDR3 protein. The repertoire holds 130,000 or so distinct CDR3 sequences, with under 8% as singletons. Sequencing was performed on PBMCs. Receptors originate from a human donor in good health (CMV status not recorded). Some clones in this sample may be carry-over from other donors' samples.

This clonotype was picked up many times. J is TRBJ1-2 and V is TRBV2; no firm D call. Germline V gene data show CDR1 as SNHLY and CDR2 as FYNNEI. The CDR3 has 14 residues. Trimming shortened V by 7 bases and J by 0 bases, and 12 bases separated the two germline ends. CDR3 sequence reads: CASKVVRANYGYTF. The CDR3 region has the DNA TGTGCCAGCAAGGTGGTCCGGGCTAACTATGGCTACACCTTC.

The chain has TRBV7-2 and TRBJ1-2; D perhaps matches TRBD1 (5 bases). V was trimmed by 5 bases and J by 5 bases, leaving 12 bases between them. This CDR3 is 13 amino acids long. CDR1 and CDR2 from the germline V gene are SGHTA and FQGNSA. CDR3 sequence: CASSDRRVYGYTF. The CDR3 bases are TGTGCCAGCAGCGACCGCAGGGTATATGGCTACACCTTC.

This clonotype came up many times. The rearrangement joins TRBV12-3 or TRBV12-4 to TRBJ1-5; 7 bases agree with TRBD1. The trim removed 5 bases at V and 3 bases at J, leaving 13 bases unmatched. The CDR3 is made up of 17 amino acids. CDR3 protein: CASSPKTGTITNQPQHF. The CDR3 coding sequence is TGTGCCAGCAGTCCTAAGACAGGGACGATTACCAATCAGCCCCAGCATTTT.

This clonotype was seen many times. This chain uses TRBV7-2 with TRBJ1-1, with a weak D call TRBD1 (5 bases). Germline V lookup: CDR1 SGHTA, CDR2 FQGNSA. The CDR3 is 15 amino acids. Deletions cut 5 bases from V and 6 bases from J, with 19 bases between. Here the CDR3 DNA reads TGTGCCAGCAGCCGAGATGCAGGGTGGGGCTCTGAAGCTTTCTTT. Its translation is CASSRDAGWGSEAFF.

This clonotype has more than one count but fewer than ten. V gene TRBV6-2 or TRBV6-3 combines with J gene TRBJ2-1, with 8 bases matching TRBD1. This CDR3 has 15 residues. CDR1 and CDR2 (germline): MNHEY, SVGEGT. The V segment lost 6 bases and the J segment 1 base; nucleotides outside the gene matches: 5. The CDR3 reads CASSIRQGSYNEQFF. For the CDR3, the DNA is TGTGCCAGCAGCATCCGACAGGGGTCCTACAATGAGCAGTTCTTC.

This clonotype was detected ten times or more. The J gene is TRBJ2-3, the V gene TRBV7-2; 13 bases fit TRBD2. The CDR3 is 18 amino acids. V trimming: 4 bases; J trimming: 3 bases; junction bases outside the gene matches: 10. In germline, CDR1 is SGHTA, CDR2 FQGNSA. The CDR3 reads CASSSTSGGALITDTQYF. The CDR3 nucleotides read TGTGCCAGCAGCTCAACTAGCGGGGGGGCCTTAATAACAGATACGCAGTATTTT.

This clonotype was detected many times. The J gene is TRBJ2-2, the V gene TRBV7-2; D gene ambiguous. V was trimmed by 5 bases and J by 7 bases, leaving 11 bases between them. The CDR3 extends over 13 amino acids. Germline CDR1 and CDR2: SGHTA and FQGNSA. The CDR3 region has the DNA TGTGCCAGCAGCGCCCGCCCCGACGGGGAGCTGTTTTTT. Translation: CASSARPDGELFF.

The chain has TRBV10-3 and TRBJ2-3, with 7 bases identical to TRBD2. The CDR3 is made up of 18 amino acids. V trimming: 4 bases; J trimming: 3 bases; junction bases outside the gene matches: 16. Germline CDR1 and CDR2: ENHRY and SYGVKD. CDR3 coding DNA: TGTGCCATCAGTGGAGGGACTACCGCGTGGGGTTATACAGATACGCAGTATTTT. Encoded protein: CAISGGTTAWGYTDTQYF.

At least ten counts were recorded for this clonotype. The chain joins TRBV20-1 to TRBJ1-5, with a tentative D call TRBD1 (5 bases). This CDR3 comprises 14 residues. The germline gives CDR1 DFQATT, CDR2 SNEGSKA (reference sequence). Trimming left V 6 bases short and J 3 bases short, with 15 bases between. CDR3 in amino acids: CSAGGTEINQPQHF. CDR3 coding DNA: TGCAGTGCGGGGGGGACCGAAATCAATCAGCCCCAGCATTTT.

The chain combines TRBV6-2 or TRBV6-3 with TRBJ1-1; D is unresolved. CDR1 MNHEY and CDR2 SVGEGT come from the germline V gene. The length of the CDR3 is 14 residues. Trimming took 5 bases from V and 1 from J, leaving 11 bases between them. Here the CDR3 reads CASSLYFPNTEAFF. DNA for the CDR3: TGTGCCAGCAGTCTATATTTTCCGAACACTGAAGCTTTCTTT.

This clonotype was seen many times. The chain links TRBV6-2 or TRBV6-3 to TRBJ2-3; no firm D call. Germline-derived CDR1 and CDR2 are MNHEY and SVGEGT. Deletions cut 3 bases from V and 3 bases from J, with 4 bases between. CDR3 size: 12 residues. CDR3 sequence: CASSYWTDTQYF. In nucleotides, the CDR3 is TGTGCCAGCAGTTATTGGACAGATACGCAGTATTTT.

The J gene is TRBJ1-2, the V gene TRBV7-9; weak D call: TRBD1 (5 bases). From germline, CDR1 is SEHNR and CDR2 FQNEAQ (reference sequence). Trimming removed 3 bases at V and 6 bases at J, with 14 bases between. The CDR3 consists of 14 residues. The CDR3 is CASSFGGGRNGYTF. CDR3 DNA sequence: TGTGCCAGCAGCTTCGGGGGAGGGCGTAATGGCTACACCTTC.

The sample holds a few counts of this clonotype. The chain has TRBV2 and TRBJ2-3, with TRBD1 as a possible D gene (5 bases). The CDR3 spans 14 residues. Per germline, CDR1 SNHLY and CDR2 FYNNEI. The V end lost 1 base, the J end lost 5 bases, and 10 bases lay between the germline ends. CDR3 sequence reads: CASSEGQGIDTQYF. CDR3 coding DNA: TGTGCCAGCAGTGAAGGTCAGGGAATAGATACGCAGTATTTT.

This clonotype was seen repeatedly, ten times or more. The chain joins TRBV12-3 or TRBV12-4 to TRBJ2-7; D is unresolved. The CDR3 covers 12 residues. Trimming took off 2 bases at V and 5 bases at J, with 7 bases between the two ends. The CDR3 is CASSLSVHEQYF. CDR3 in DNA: TGTGCCAGCAGTTTATCTGTCCACGAGCAGTACTTC.

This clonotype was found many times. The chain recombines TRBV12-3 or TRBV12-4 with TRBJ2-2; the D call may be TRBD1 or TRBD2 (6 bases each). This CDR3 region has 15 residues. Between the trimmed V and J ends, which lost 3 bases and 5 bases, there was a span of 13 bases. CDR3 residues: CASSFNGGSTGELFF. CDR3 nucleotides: TGTGCCAGCAGTTTCAACGGGGGCTCAACCGGGGAGCTGTTTTTT.

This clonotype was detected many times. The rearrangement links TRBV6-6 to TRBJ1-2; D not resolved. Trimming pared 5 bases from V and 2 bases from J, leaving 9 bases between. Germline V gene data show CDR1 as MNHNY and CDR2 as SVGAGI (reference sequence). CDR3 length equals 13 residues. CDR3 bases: TGTGCCAGCAGTCAAACAGCGAACTATGGCTACACCTTC. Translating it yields CASSQTANYGYTF.

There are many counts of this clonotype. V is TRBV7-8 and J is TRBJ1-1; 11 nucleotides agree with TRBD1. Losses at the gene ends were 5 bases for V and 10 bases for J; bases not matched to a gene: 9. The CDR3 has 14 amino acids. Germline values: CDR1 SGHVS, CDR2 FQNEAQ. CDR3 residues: CASSPGTGGSGAFF. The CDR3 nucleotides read TGTGCCAGCAGCCCCGGGACAGGGGGGAGTGGAGCTTTCTTT. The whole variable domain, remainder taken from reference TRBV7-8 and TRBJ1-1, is GAGVSQSPRYKVAKRGQDVALRCDPISGHVSLFWYQQALGQGPEFLTYFQNEAQLDKSGLPSDRFFAERPEGSVSTLKIQRTQQEDSAVYLCASSPGTGGSGAFFGQGTRLTVV.

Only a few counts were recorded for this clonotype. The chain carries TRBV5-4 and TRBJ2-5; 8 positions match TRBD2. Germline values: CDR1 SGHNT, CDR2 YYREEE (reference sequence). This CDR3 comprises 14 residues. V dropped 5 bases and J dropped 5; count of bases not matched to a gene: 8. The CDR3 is CASSSGGGRETQYF. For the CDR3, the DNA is TGTGCCAGCAGTTCGGGGGGGGGCCGGGAGACCCAGTACTTC.